The T cell receptor beta chain described here comes from a study of T cell responses to AZD1222 COVID-19 vaccine. Sequencing was performed with immunoSEQ multiplex PCR; in TCRdb, only in-frame clones are kept and a portion is missing. The sample lists about 88,000 clones, 75% to 90% seen once, with over 2% in the top ten. The CDR3 loop spans 14 amino acids. Trimming removed 1 base at V and 5 bases at J, with 9 bases between. The germline CDR1 and CDR2 sequences are SEHNR and FQNEAQ (reference sequence). The sequencing here drew on peripheral blood, taken on day 0 of AZD1222 vaccination. The clonotype was recovered from an adult in good health. This chain links TRBV7-9 with TRBJ2-1, with D possibly TRBD2 on 5 matching bases. CDR3 sequence: CASSLGSADNEQFF. The CDR3 DNA reads TGTGCCAGCAGCTTAGGGTCAGCGGACAATGAGCAGTTCTTC.